This entry features one T cell receptor beta chain sequence. This sample was included in a study of T cell responses to AZD1222 COVID-19 vaccine. The method was immunoSEQ multiplex PCR; TCRdb's version includes in-frame clones alone and lacks a portion of them. This sample carries just under 150,000 clones, more than 70% of them seen once, and the ten largest clones take around 1.7%. This TCR came from an adult who received the AZD1222 COVID-19 vaccine. The sample was peripheral blood, taken 28 days after the second AZD1222 dose.

CDR3 loop: CASSLVGQGDTEAFF. The DNA for the CDR3 is TGTGCCAGCAGCTTGGTGGGACAGGGAGACACTGAAGCTTTCTTT. The rearrangement uses TRBV7-2 and TRBJ1-1; 9 bases are shared with TRBD1. The CDR3 consists of 15 residues. CDR1 is SGHTA, CDR2 FQGNSA, per germline. The V and J ends lost 3 bases and 3 bases, in that order; junction bases with no gene match: 5.